The present TCR beta chain was sequenced within a study of regulatory T cells in long-lasting Graves disease. To make TCR beta libraries, researchers used iRepertoire HTBI primers and Arm-PCR of CDR3 regions. One entry per CDR3 protein, called by TCRdb with MiXCR from the multiplex PCR reads. The table has fewer than 350,000 distinct CDR3 sequences, over 15% seen once; the top ten hold less than 40%. Study outcomes and limitations: Examination was confined to peripheral blood, excluding thyroid tissue. TCR diversity in persistent Graves' patients was below that of newly diagnosed ones. TRBV28, TRBJ1-2 and TRBJ2-5 were favored in persistent disease.

As regards this clonotype: Antigen specificity is unknown. One base separates it from a far larger clone, so it is likely a read error.

The time point here: newly diagnosed GD, antithyroid drugs for less than 3 months. PBMCs were the source of the RNA used for TCR sequencing. With EDTA tubes as the receptacles, roughly 9.7 milliliters of peripheral blood were drawn. Per the germline V gene, CDR1 is LGHNT and CDR2 is FRNRAP. With 5 bases removed from V and 10 bases from J, the gap between germline ends came to 9 bases. This CDR3 is built from 11 residues. The chain combines TRBV12-5 with TRBJ2-1; D uncertain. The receptor comes from a female donor with Graves disease. The specimen comprised peripheral blood mononuclear cells (PBMCs), sampled at new diagnosis, from a patient treated with antithyroid drugs. The CDR3 sequence is CASGLNYEQFF. The CDR3 DNA is TGTGCTAGTGGTCTCAACTACGAGCAGTTCTTC.